The 26 T cell receptor beta chains listed next were all sequenced from one sample in a study of T cell changes during pregnancy in multiple sclerosis. Using immunoSEQ multiplex PCR, the repertoire was profiled, and TCRdb retains in-frame clones only, with some absent. The sample records tens of thousands of clones, just over 90% being singletons. The sequenced sample was CD4+ T cells from peripheral blood mononuclear cells, obtained in the third trimester of pregnancy. These receptors originate from a female donor with multiple sclerosis, enrolled in a pregnancy study.

The rearrangement links TRBV7-6 to TRBJ1-4; no clear D gene. CDR1 and CDR2 (germline): SGHVS, FNYEAQ. Trimming left V 3 bases short and J 4 bases short, with 3 bases between. CDR3 length equals 12 residues. CDR3 DNA: TGTGCCAGCAGCTTCATTAATGAAAAACTGTTTTTT. Its translation: CASSFINEKLFF.

The chain employs TRBV7-8 and TRBJ1-4; D may be TRBD1 (6 bases). The CDR3 is 14 residues long. CDR1 is SGHVS, CDR2 FQNEAQ, per germline. Between the trimmed V and J ends, which lost 0 bases and 11 bases, there was a span of 13 bases. The CDR3 bases are TGTGCCAGCAGCTTAGCGTCCGGGAGGGGGAAACTGTTTTTT. Its protein product is CASSLASGRGKLFF.

The J gene is TRBJ1-1, the V gene TRBV19; D ambiguous. Germline V lookup: CDR1 LNHDA, CDR2 SQIVND (reference sequence). Deletions cut 1 base from V and 3 bases from J, with 12 bases between. The CDR3 runs 15 residues. The CDR3 loop is CASSIGGGSDTEAFF. The DNA for the CDR3 is TGTGCCAGTAGTATAGGGGGAGGGAGTGACACTGAAGCTTTCTTT.

Comment on this clone: The junction shows a germline mismatch at one end, possibly a read error. J is TRBJ1-4 and V is TRBV6-1; possible D gene TRBD1, 6 bases. Per germline, CDR1 MNHNS and CDR2 SASEGT. The CDR3 covers 13 residues. As DNA, the CDR3 is TGTGCCAGCAGGGAAGGACAGTATGAAAAACTGTTTTTT. It specifies CASREGQYEKLFF.

The chain joins TRBV6-1 to TRBJ2-7; 7 nucleotides agree with TRBD2. Trimming took 11 bases from V and 0 from J; bases not matched to a gene: 10. There are 14 residues in the CDR3. The V gene's germline CDR1 is MNHNS and CDR2 SASEGT. CDR3 in amino acids: CAASGDPISYEQYF. Written as DNA, the CDR3 is TGTGCCGCGAGCGGGGACCCAATCTCCTACGAGCAGTACTTC.

The chain has TRBV30 and TRBJ1-2; TRBD1 aligns across 9 bases. The CDR3 extends over 15 amino acids. V shed 4 bases, J shed 3 bases, and the junction held 9 bases outside the gene matches. Germline lookup yields CDR1 GTSNPN and CDR2 SVGIG (reference sequence). The CDR3 spells CAWTPGQGIDYGYTF. The CDR3 DNA follows: TGTGCCTGGACCCCGGGACAGGGTATCGACTATGGCTACACCTTC.

The CDR3 is CASSVRTGGQETQYF. In nucleotides, the CDR3 is TGTGCCAGCAGCGTACGGACAGGGGGGCAAGAGACCCAGTACTTC. The V and J genes are TRBV9 and TRBJ2-5, with 10 positions matching TRBD1. The J segment lost 2 bases and the V segment lost 1 base, leaving 2 bases of the junction unmatched. CDR1 is SGDLS and CDR2 is YYNGEE in the germline V gene. This CDR3 has 15 amino acids. The variable domain in full, with the rest retrieved from reference TRBV9 and TRBJ2-5, is DSGVTQTPKHLITATGQRVTLRCSPRSGDLSVYWYQQSLDQGLQFLIQYYNGEERAKGNILERFSAQQFPDLHSELNLSSLELGDSALYFCASSVRTGGQETQYFGPGTRLLVL.

The genes are TRBV4-2 and TRBJ1-5; D is unclear. From germline, CDR1 is LGHNA and CDR2 YNFKEQ. The germline V and J ends were trimmed by 4 bases and 0 bases, with 16 bases remaining between them. The CDR3 spans 17 residues. The CDR3 bases are TGTGCCAGCAGCCCTTACCTGACTGGGTATAGCAATCAGCCCCAGCATTTT. Protein sequence: CASSPYLTGYSNQPQHF.

The chain uses TRBV2 and TRBJ2-7; TRBD1 might be the D (6 bases). Germline values: CDR1 SNHLY, CDR2 FYNNEI. V lost 8 bases to trimming and J lost 2 bases, with 10 bases between them. The length of the CDR3 is 12 residues. In nucleotides, the CDR3 is TGTGCCAGCTCTAGGACAGCCTACGAGCAGTACTTC. Protein product: CASSRTAYEQYF.

The rearrangement uses TRBV6-1 and TRBJ1-3; D remains ambiguous. This CDR3 has 14 residues. Germline V gives CDR1 MNHNS, CDR2 SASEGT. Trimming left V 2 bases short and J 0 bases short, with 5 bases between. The chain's CDR3 is CASSEQSSGNTIYF. The CDR3 DNA reads as TGTGCCAGCAGTGAACAGTCCTCTGGAAACACCATATATTTT.

This chain links TRBV10-2 with TRBJ2-5; 7 bases fit TRBD2. Per germline, CDR1 WSHSY and CDR2 SAAADI. Trimming at V came to 6 bases and at J to 2 bases, leaving 12 bases not matched to a gene. The CDR3 contains 16 residues. The chain's CDR3 is CASRSDEAGDQETQYF. CDR3 nucleotide sequence: TGCGCCAGCAGAAGTGATGAGGCGGGGGATCAAGAGACCCAGTACTTC.

The chain has TRBV18 and TRBJ1-6; TRBD1 agrees at 9 bases. CDR1 is KGHSH, CDR2 LQKENI, per germline. The CDR3 is made up of 14 amino acids. V shed 3 bases and J 7 bases; nucleotides not matched to a gene: 1. The chain's CDR3 is CASSPGTGNSPLHF. The DNA of the CDR3 is TGTGCCAGCTCACCCGGGACAGGGAATTCACCCCTCCACTTT.

In nucleotides, the CDR3 is TGCGCCAGCAGCGGACAAGGTGGGACTAGTCCGTTCTTC. Protein sequence: CASSGQGGTSPFF. The rearrangement uses TRBV4-3 and TRBJ2-1, with 8 positions matching TRBD2. With V trimmed by 5 bases and J by 15 bases, 12 bases remained unmatched. The CDR3 sequence is 13 residues long. Germline-derived CDR1 and CDR2 are LGHNA and YSLEER.

The chain recombines TRBV10-3 with TRBJ1-4; perhaps TRBD1 as D (5 bases). Germline lookup yields CDR1 ENHRY and CDR2 SYGVKD. The CDR3 spans 13 residues. V was trimmed by 10 bases and J by 7 bases, leaving 16 bases between them. CDR3 in DNA: TGTGCCACCATGACAGACTCGGGTGAAAAACTGTTTTTT. Amino acid sequence: CATMTDSGEKLFF.

The V call is TRBV21-1, the J call TRBJ1-1. TRBV21-1 is assigned pseudogene status. The CDR3 extends over 12 amino acids. CDR3 nucleotides: TGTGCCAGCAGCAAAAAAGAGGGGGGGGGTGATTTT. It codes for CASSKKEGGGDF.

The chain has TRBV5-4 and TRBJ2-7, with TRBD1 as a possible D gene (6 bases). V was trimmed by 4 bases and J by 6 bases, leaving 17 bases between them. CDR3 length: 14 amino acids. The germline V gene encodes CDR1 SGHNT and CDR2 YYREEE (reference sequence). CDR3 in amino acids: CASSPGRQAPEQYF. CDR3 coding DNA: TGTGCCAGCAGCCCTGGAAGACAGGCCCCCGAGCAGTACTTC.

The V call is TRBV30, the J call TRBJ1-5; maybe TRBD1 (6 bases). Looked up from germline, CDR1 is GTSNPN and CDR2 is SVGIG (reference sequence). With 1 base removed from V and 5 bases from J, the gap between germline ends came to 15 bases. CDR3 length: 15 amino acids. In DNA form, the CDR3 reads TGTGCCTGGAGTGGGGACCGACAGGTCCATCAGCCCCAGCATTTT. It codes for CAWSGDRQVHQPQHF.

The chain is built from TRBV30 and TRBJ1-2, with D maybe TRBD1 (5 bases). The CDR3 totals 14 residues. Germline CDR1 is GTSNPN and CDR2 is SVGIG (reference sequence). The V gene lost 5 bases and the J gene lost 7 bases, with 20 bases spanning the gap. CDR3 protein: CAWGQGGNMGGYTF. DNA of the CDR3: TGTGCCTGGGGTCAGGGAGGCAATATGGGTGGCTACACCTTC.

This chain joins TRBV7-6 and TRBJ2-5, with a weak D call TRBD2 (5 bases). The CDR3 is made up of 14 amino acids. Germline CDR1 is SGHVS and CDR2 is FNYEAQ. The ends were cut back, 5 bases at V and 7 bases at J, with 17 bases in the middle. This CDR3 is CASSPGSPVGTQYF. The CDR3, as DNA: TGTGCCAGCAGCCCGGGGTCACCGGTGGGGACCCAGTACTTC.

The chain recombines TRBV6-6 with TRBJ1-4; perhaps TRBD1 as D (5 bases). CDR1 is MNHNY, CDR2 SVGAGI, per germline (reference sequence). This CDR3 comprises 14 residues. V lost 6 bases to trimming and J lost 5 bases, with 13 bases between them. The CDR3 spells CASRDGGGNEKLFF. CDR3 in DNA: TGTGCCAGCAGGGATGGGGGGGGAAATGAAAAACTGTTTTTT.

The chain joins TRBV6-1 to TRBJ2-2, with 7 bases identical to TRBD1. The junction had 5 bases not matched to a gene; V was cut back by 6 bases and J by 1 base. Germline values: CDR1 MNHNS, CDR2 SASEGT. This CDR3 is 15 amino acids long. The CDR3 here is CASSGQALNTGELFF. Written as DNA, the CDR3 is TGTGCCAGCAGCGGACAGGCCTTGAACACCGGGGAGCTGTTTTTT.

The J gene is TRBJ1-1, the V gene TRBV4-1, with TRBD1 matching over 7 bases. V trimming: 1 base; J trimming: 8 bases; junction bases outside the gene matches: 13. Germline CDR1 is MGHRA and CDR2 is YSYEKL. The CDR3 has 16 amino acids. The CDR3 loop is CASSQGPGQMRTEAFF. Here the CDR3 DNA reads TGCGCCAGCAGCCAAGGACCGGGACAGATGAGAACCGAAGCTTTCTTT.

CDR3 sequence (DNA): TGTGCCAGCAGTTACCGGGGACAGAATGAAAAACTGTTTTTT. The encoded protein is CASSYRGQNEKLFF. The chain is built from TRBV6-6 and TRBJ1-4; 7 nucleotides agree with TRBD1. The V gene's germline CDR1 is MNHNY and CDR2 SVGAGI (reference sequence). J was trimmed by 5 bases and V by 2 bases; bases with no gene match: 2. This CDR3 spans 14 amino acids.

The count of this clone is one. The genes are TRBV29-1 and TRBJ1-1; D gene unclear. Trimming took 5 bases from V and 3 from J, leaving 16 bases between them. Germline loops: CDR1 SQVTM, CDR2 ANQGSEA. There are 14 residues in the CDR3. Written as DNA, the CDR3 is TGCAGCGTTAATCGACCTGGGCGGGACACTGAAGCTTTCTTT. It encodes CSVNRPGRDTEAFF.

The V and J genes are TRBV5-1 and TRBJ1-3; a possible D gene is TRBD1 (6 bases). The CDR3 is 16 residues long. V dropped 4 bases and J dropped 0 bases, with 14 bases sitting between them. In germline, CDR1 is SGHRS, CDR2 YFSETQ. DNA of the CDR3: TGCGCCAGCAGCCCAGGGGCCGCGAGCTCTGGAAACACCATATATTTT. This gives the protein CASSPGAASSGNTIYF.

The chain has TRBV28 and TRBJ2-7; D gene uncertain. V gave up 4 bases and J gave up 0 bases, with 10 bases separating them. The CDR3 sequence is 14 residues long. The germline gives CDR1 MDHEN, CDR2 SYDVKM. In DNA, the CDR3 is TGTGCCAGCAGTTCCCTGACTGACTCCTACGAGCAGTACTTC. It yields the protein CASSSLTDSYEQYF.